This T cell receptor (beta chain) originates from a study of blood T cell repertoires in COVID-19. Background on the study: The samples span acute and convalescent COVID-19 from the United States, Italy and Spain. PBMCs, B-cell-depleted T cells, or T cells provided the cDNA or gDNA that made up the material.

In the authors' workflow: From reference gene primer amplification, estimates of nucleated cell counts were derived. Measured with immunoSEQ multiplex PCR; TCRdb has only the in-frame clones, and not every one. V and J calls and clone size are given by that table; D and trimming were obtained from the DNA. The sample includes roughly 150,000 clones, around 87% of them seen just once. In Seattle, patients joined the study during active infection and were tracked longitudinally. The source material was peripheral blood. The clonotype originates from a woman aged 70-85 years with COVID-19, enrolled during active disease.

The CDR3, as DNA: TGTGCCAGCAGCCAAGGCCGGCAGGGTCTCTCTGGAAACACCATATATTTT. Translating it yields CASSQGRQGLSGNTIYF. The V call is TRBV3-1 (or the pseudogene TRBV3-2), the J call TRBJ1-3, with D possibly being TRBD1 (5 bases). The CDR3 has 17 amino acids. Per the germline V gene, CDR1 is LGHDT and CDR2 is YNNKEL (reference sequence). V was clipped by 1 base and J by 0 bases, with 13 bases between them.